This is a list of T cell receptor beta chains from one sample in a study of CD8+CD57+ T cells in acquired aplastic anemia. TCRdb itself ran the reads through MiXCR, one entry per CDR3 protein. The repertoire includes roughly 240,000 distinct CDR3 sequences, roughly half of them detected once, and 7.8% sits in the top ten. What was sequenced was sorted CD4+, CD8+, or CD8+CD57+ T cells (not recorded which) from PBMCs. Receptors were obtained from a human donor with aplastic anemia. Each CDR3 is given without its conserved first and last residue.

v_gene: TRBV30; CDR3aa: AWAGGGEQF
v_gene: TRBV6-1; CDR3aa: ASSYVGAGDYEQY
v_gene: TRBV20-1; CDR3aa: SARDPSYEQY
v_gene: TRBV10-3; CDR3aa: AISDRDRAEKLF
v_gene: TRBV6-2/TRBV6-3; CDR3aa: ASSYRSGGLYIQY
v_gene: TRBV6-1; CDR3aa: ASSEISLAGSYNEQF
v_gene: TRBV4-3; CDR3aa: ASSQEWGGGNTEAF
v_gene: TRBV19; CDR3aa: ASSRPHHGTVSSYNEQF
v_gene: TRBV20-1; CDR3aa: SARTGVYEQY
v_gene: TRBV25-1; CDR3aa: ASSATGVRNTIY
v_gene: TRBV6-5; CDR3aa: ASSRLAGSYEQY
v_gene: TRBV6-4; CDR3aa: ASSERAGGGEQF
v_gene: TRBV5-8; CDR3aa: ASSLAWGPGDTQY
v_gene: TRBV27; CDR3aa: ASSNSGWGNEQF
v_gene: TRBV20-1; CDR3aa: SAAAQGTVGYT
v_gene: TRBV10-3; CDR3aa: AIKPGQGDEQY
v_gene: TRBV24-1; CDR3aa: ATSVRTGSQETQY
v_gene: TRBV27; CDR3aa: ASGFLQGSGYT
v_gene: TRBV15; CDR3aa: ATSRDLGWARQETQY
v_gene: TRBV12-3/TRBV12-4; CDR3aa: ASSLGPEAF
v_gene: TRBV20-1; CDR3aa: SAPRGLAGSYEQY
v_gene: TRBV10-3; CDR3aa: AISESERGNSGELF
v_gene: TRBV7-3; CDR3aa: ASSLNGRGNQPQH
v_gene: TRBV19; CDR3aa: ASSIGPGNYGYT
v_gene: TRBV10-3; CDR3aa: AISGDRGGEQY
v_gene: TRBV19; CDR3aa: ASSSGHPSSSYNSPLH